This T cell receptor (beta chain) was found in a study of blood T cells in healthy people across ages. Each donor had around 9.2 milliliters of peripheral blood drawn. Whenever a sample was processed, at least 6.5 million PBMCs were isolated. A J-beta primer mix and a sample-barcoded 5' primer were used in a second PCR of about 7 to 12 cycles. One entry per CDR3 protein results from TCRdb running MiXCR on the 5' RACE reads. Of hundreds of thousands of distinct CDR3 sequences listed, about 36% are singletons. The CDR3 is made up of 14 amino acids. Trimming removed 5 bases from V and 0 bases from J, with 13 bases in between. The germline gives CDR1 DFQATT, CDR2 SNEGSKA (reference sequence). This clonotype was seen only a few times.

The source is a man younger than 35 in good health. Sequencing was done on a sample of blood. The chain is built from TRBV20-1 and TRBJ1-1; unclear D gene. Here the CDR3 reads CSARSGFMNTEAFF. In DNA, the CDR3 is TGCAGTGCTCGTTCAGGCTTCATGAACACTGAAGCTTTCTTT.